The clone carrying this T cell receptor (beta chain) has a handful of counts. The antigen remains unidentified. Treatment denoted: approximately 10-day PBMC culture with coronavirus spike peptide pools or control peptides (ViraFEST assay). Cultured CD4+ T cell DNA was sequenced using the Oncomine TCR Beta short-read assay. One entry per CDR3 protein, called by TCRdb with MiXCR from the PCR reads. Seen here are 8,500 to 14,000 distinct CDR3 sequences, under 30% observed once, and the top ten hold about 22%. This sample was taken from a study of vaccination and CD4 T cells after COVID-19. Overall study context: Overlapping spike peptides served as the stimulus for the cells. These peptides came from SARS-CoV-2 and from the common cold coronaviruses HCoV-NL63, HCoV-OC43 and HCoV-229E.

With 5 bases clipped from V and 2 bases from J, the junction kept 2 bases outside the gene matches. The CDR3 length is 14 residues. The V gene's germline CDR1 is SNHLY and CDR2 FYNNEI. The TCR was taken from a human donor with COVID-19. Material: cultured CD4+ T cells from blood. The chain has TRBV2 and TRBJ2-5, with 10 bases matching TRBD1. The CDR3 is CASSPDRGQETQYF. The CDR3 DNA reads TGTGCCAGCAGTCCGGACAGGGGGCAAGAGACCCAGTACTTC.